These 5 T cell receptor beta chains originate from one sample sequenced in a study of patients and donors after allogeneic stem cell transplantation. From the RT-PCR reads, TCRdb called clonotypes with MiXCR, one entry per CDR3 protein. Counted here are more than 850,000 distinct CDR3 sequences, over 15% occurring once; the ten biggest clones make up 6%. Sequenced material: blood, either unsorted or a sorted T cell fraction (not recorded which). These receptors were taken from a human donor who was either an allogeneic HSCT recipient or a stem cell or donor lymphocyte infusion donor (not recorded which). It is not recorded whose cells these are; they may come from a transplant donor.

The gene calls are TRBV11-2 and TRBJ2-1; 13 bases agree with TRBD2. Germline V lookup: CDR1 SGHAT, CDR2 FQNNGV. The CDR3 has 14 amino acids. The trim removed 7 bases at V and 7 bases at J, leaving 4 bases unmatched. The CDR3 nucleotides are TGTGCCAGCAAAGGACTAGCGGGAGCAAATGAGCAGTTCTTC. The encoded protein is CASKGLAGANEQFF. Using reference TRBV11-2 and TRBJ2-1 for the parts outside the CDR3, the full variable domain is EAGVAQSPRYKIIEKRQSVAFWCNPISGHATLYWYQQILGQGPKLLIQFQNNGVVDDSQLPKDRFSAERLKGVDSTLKIQPAKLEDSAVYLCASKGLAGANEQFFGPGTRLTVL.

There are a few counts of this clonotype. J is TRBJ1-2 and V is TRBV5-1; 8 bases fit TRBD1. This CDR3 has 15 residues. Germline V gene lookup returns CDR1 SGHRS and CDR2 YFSETQ. V dropped 4 bases and J dropped 2; count of bases not matched to a gene: 7. The CDR3 DNA sequence: TGCGCCAGCAGCGGAGGACAGGGTCAAAACTATGGCTACACCTTC. Translation gives CASSGGQGQNYGYTF.

This clonotype turned up a few times. The gene calls are TRBV4-3 and TRBJ1-1; D gene unclear. V lost 0 bases and J 10 bases, leaving 6 bases between the germline ends. CDR1 is LGHNA and CDR2 is YSLEER in the germline V gene. This CDR3 is 11 amino acids long. The CDR3 coding sequence is TGCGCCAGCAGCCAAGATAGTTTAGCTTTCTTT. Translating it yields CASSQDSLAFF.

The chain carries TRBV25-1 and TRBJ2-5; D is ambiguous. The CDR3 loop spans 14 amino acids. Germline V gene sequence: CDR1 MGHDK, CDR2 SYGVNS. V was clipped by 6 bases and J by 4 bases, with 15 bases between them. The CDR3 DNA follows: TGTGCCAGCAGGGCCCGTGGCAGCCTAGAGACCCAGTACTTC. This sequence encodes CASRARGSLETQYF. Complete variable domain (other parts from reference TRBV25-1 and TRBJ2-5): EADIYQTPRYLVIGTGKKITLECSQTMGHDKMYWYQQDPGMELHLIHYSYGVNSTEKGDLSSESTVSRIRTEHFPLTLESARPSHTSQYLCASRARGSLETQYFGPGTRLLVL.

This clonotype showed up just a few times. V gene TRBV5-1 combines with J gene TRBJ2-1; no firm D call. The germline V and J ends were trimmed by 2 bases and 10 bases, with 10 bases remaining between them. CDR1 SGHRS and CDR2 YFSETQ come from the germline V gene. The CDR3 loop spans 12 amino acids. The CDR3 loop reads CASSFPSQEQFF. CDR3 nucleotides: TGCGCCAGCAGCTTTCCTAGTCAAGAGCAGTTCTTC.